This TCR beta chain is from a study of PD-1 blockade in classical Hodgkin lymphoma. Across the whole study: The patients were dosed with nivolumab 3 mg/kg, infused intravenously every 2 weeks. Notes on the study in general: There remain no defined causes for the repertoire differences, which possibly reflect disease activity or prior therapy. Complete responders' baseline diversity resembled that of newly diagnosed patients.

Each patient's relapse followed autologous stem cell transplantation, and brentuximab vedotin exposure varied. As concerns this clone: What it binds is unknown. Mismatch with germline at one junction end may stem from a read error.

Libraries were prepared by immunoSEQ multiplex PCR; TCRdb keeps only in-frame clonotypes and omits some of them. The table records roughly 100,000 clones, around 89% of them present only once. The CDR3 runs 13 residues. Germline loops: CDR1 SGHRS, CDR2 YFSETQ. J is TRBJ1-1 and V is TRBV5-1; D call uncertain. The sample here was peripheral blood mononuclear cells (PBMCs), taken before the second cycle of nivolumab. The clonotype was recovered from a human donor with classical Hodgkin lymphoma. The CDR3, as DNA: TGTGCCAGCAGTTTTTTTTCATCCACTGAAGCTTTCTTT. Its protein is CASSFFSSTEAFF.